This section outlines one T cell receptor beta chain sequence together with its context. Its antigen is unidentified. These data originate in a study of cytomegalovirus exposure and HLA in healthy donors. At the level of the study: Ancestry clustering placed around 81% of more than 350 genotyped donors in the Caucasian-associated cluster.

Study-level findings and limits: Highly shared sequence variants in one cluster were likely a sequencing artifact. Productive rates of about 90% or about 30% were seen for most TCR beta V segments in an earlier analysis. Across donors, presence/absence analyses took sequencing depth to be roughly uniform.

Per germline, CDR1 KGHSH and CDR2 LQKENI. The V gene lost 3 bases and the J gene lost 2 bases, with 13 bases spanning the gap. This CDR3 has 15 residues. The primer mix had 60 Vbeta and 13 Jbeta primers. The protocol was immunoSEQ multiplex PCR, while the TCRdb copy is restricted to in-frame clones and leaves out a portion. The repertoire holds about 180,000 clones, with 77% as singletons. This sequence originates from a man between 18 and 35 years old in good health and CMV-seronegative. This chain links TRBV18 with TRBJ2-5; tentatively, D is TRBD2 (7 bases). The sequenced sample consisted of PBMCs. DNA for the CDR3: TGTGCCAGCTCACCTAGGGGGGGCCCACAAGAGACCCAGTACTTC. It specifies CASSPRGGPQETQYF.